The clone carrying this TCR beta chain has a handful of counts. From the PCR reads, TCRdb called clonotypes with MiXCR, one entry per CDR3 protein. The data hold hundreds of thousands of distinct CDR3 sequences, with about 20% observed a single time. This sample is drawn from a study of molecular identifiers for immune sequencing clone quantification. Sequenced: naive CD8+ T cells from blood, with Jurkat cell RNA spiked in. The subset denotes: FACS-sorted CD8+CD4-CCR7+CD45RA+ naive T cells. The sequence came from a human donor in good health. Some libraries in this study had Jurkat cell RNA spiked in.

The chain's CDR3 is CASSPVFQETQYF. The DNA for the CDR3 is TGTGCCAGCAGCCCCGTCTTCCAAGAGACCCAGTACTTC. This sequence joins TRBV14 and TRBJ2-5, with no clear D. Per the germline V gene, CDR1 is SGHDN and CDR2 is FVKESK. The CDR3 has 13 residues. V gave up 4 bases and J gave up 1 base, with 7 bases separating them.